One TCR beta chain is described in this entry. What it binds is unknown. A much bigger clone sits one base away, suggesting this may be a read error. The data were produced by immunoSEQ multiplex PCR, yet TCRdb's version contains in-frame clones alone and is incomplete. The sample consists of approximately 97,000 clones, 67% of them appearing once. Trimming took 5 bases from V and 4 from J; bases not matched to a gene: 8. The length of the CDR3 is 14 residues. Germline CDR1 is SEHNR and CDR2 is FQNEAQ (reference sequence). This sample was included in a study of shared clonotypes between healthy human individuals. Study-wide results and caveats: Rarefaction gave evidence that sorted-subset sequencing remained incomplete despite large depth.

The sequenced sample consisted of memory CD8+ T cells sorted from blood. Subset defined: CD45RO+ cells pooled with CCR7-negative TemRA cells. This sequence was found in a young man in good health. The V and J genes are TRBV7-9 and TRBJ2-7, with TRBD1 identical over 7 bases. This CDR3 is CASSPWDSLYEQYF. CDR3 coding DNA: TGTGCCAGCAGCCCCTGGGACAGTTTATACGAGCAGTACTTC.